Listed here are 11 T cell receptor beta chains from one sample, sequenced in a study of Ad26.COV2.S vaccination and SARS-CoV-2 variants. Assay used: immunoSEQ multiplex PCR; TCRdb lists only in-frame clones, some missing. The sample yields about 380,000 clones, 83% seen once. Noted treatment: roughly 18 received Ad26.COV2.S at low or high dose, single or two shots; roughly five received placebo; per-sample allocation not given. The study sampled participants on day 63 after the first vaccine or placebo injection. Sequenced material: peripheral blood, taken in a trial of Ad26.COV2.S vaccine versus placebo. These receptors all come from a person between 18 and 65 years old who received the Ad26.COV2.S COVID-19 vaccine or a placebo.

The chain couples TRBV7-9 to TRBJ1-1; a possible D gene is TRBD1 (5 bases). The V gene's germline CDR1 is SEHNR and CDR2 FQNEAQ (reference sequence). With 5 bases removed from V and 0 bases from J, the gap between germline ends came to 19 bases. This CDR3 spans 17 amino acids. The CDR3 loop reads CASSLWGHRGVNTEAFF. Written as DNA, the CDR3 is TGTGCCAGCAGCCTCTGGGGTCATCGAGGGGTGAACACTGAAGCTTTCTTT. Combining the CDR3 with reference TRBV7-9 and TRBJ1-1 gives the whole variable domain DTGVSQNPRHKITKRGQNVTFRCDPISEHNRLYWYRQTLGQGPEFLTYFQNEAQLEKSRLLSDRFSAERPKGSFSTLEIQRTEQGDSAMYLCASSLWGHRGVNTEAFFGQGTRLTVV.

The rearrangement uses TRBV6-2 or TRBV6-3 and TRBJ2-7; weak D call: TRBD1 (5 bases). The CDR3 loop spans 13 amino acids. Germline CDR1 and CDR2: MNHEY and SVGEGT. Trimming left V 6 bases short and J 2 bases short, with 11 bases between. The DNA of the CDR3 is TGTGCCAGCAGCCGACAGTACGCCTACGAGCAGTACTTC. It specifies CASSRQYAYEQYF.

The gene calls are TRBV6-4 and TRBJ2-2; the D is unclear. CDR3 length: 16 residues. Germline CDR1 MRHNA, CDR2 SNTAGT. V lost 4 bases to trimming and J lost 1 base, with 13 bases between them. The DNA of the CDR3 is TGTGCCAGCAGTGCCGAGGCTAGTGGGAACACCGGGGAGCTGTTTTTT. Translating it yields CASSAEASGNTGELFF.

The gene calls are TRBV30 and TRBJ2-7; 13 bases match TRBD2. The CDR3 length is 14 residues. The trim removed 2 bases at V and 3 bases at J, leaving 1 base unmatched. Germline V gene data show CDR1 as GTSNPN and CDR2 as SVGIG (reference sequence). The CDR3 DNA reads as TGTGCCTGGAGTTGGACTAGCGGGAGCTACGAGCAGTACTTC. Protein product: CAWSWTSGSYEQYF.

This chain uses TRBV12-3 or TRBV12-4 with TRBJ1-2; D is uncertain. This CDR3 spans 13 amino acids. V shed 2 bases and J shed 1 base, with 5 bases lying between them. CDR3: CASSLLVNYGYTF. As DNA, the CDR3 is TGTGCCAGCAGTTTATTGGTTAACTATGGCTACACCTTC.

V usage is TRBV6-5 and J usage is TRBJ1-1; maybe TRBD1 (5 bases). Germline CDR1 is MNHEY and CDR2 is SVGAGI. The CDR3 is 14 residues long. The ends were cut back, 3 bases at V and 3 bases at J, with 11 bases in the middle. The CDR3 spells CASSYMGLDTEAFF. The CDR3 coding sequence is TGTGCCAGCAGTTATATGGGGCTGGACACTGAAGCTTTCTTT.

The V call is TRBV7-2, the J call TRBJ2-1; 8 bases align to TRBD2. V lost 4 bases and J lost 7; bases outside the gene matches: 12. CDR3 length equals 16 residues. The V gene's germline CDR1 is SGHTA and CDR2 FQGNSA. The CDR3 loop reads CASSYFSGTSFNEQFF. For the CDR3, the DNA is TGTGCCAGCAGCTACTTCTCGGGGACTAGTTTTAATGAGCAGTTCTTC. Filled out from reference TRBV7-2 and TRBJ2-1, the complete variable domain reads GAGVSQSPSNKVTEKGKDVELRCDPISGHTALYWYRQSLGQGLEFLIYFQGNSAPDKSGLPSDRFSAERTGGSVSTLTIQRTQQEDSAVYLCASSYFSGTSFNEQFFGPGTRLTVL.

In this sample, this clone turned up once. The chain couples TRBV3-1 (or the pseudogene TRBV3-2) to TRBJ1-4; a weak D match, TRBD1 (5 bases). Looked up from germline, CDR1 is LGHDT and CDR2 is YNNKEL (reference sequence). V was pared by 1 base and J by 7 bases, with 16 bases between. CDR3 length: 16 residues. The CDR3 reads CASSQGPQGGGEKLFF. In nucleotides, the CDR3 is TGTGCCAGCAGCCAAGGCCCCCAGGGAGGAGGTGAAAAACTGTTTTTT.

The chain employs TRBV25-1 and TRBJ2-7; D is unclear. Germline V gene lookup returns CDR1 MGHDK and CDR2 SYGVNS. Trimming pared 6 bases from V and 6 bases from J, leaving 15 bases between. This CDR3 is built from 13 residues. The CDR3 coding sequence is TGTGCCAGCAGCCCCAACTCTCGACCCGAGCAGTACTTC. This translates into CASSPNSRPEQYF.

The chain is built from TRBV7-9 and TRBJ1-3; D remains ambiguous. CDR1 is SEHNR, CDR2 FQNEAQ, per germline (reference sequence). The CDR3 runs to 14 residues. V lost 4 bases to trimming and J lost 0 bases, with 7 bases between them. CDR3 residues: CASSSGGSGNTIYF. The DNA of the CDR3 is TGTGCCAGCAGCTCAGGCGGCTCTGGAAACACCATATATTTT.

This chain links TRBV29-1 with TRBJ2-1; TRBD1 or TRBD2 may be the D gene (5 bases each). The germline gives CDR1 SQVTM, CDR2 ANQGSEA. The V end was cut by 7 bases, the J end by 2 bases, with 12 bases between. The CDR3 has 13 residues. DNA of the CDR3: TGCAGCGGTGGGACCTCAACCTACAATGAGCAGTTCTTC. Translation gives CSGGTSTYNEQFF.